The 21 T cell receptor beta chains below were found in one sample sequenced in a study of cytomegalovirus exposure and HLA in healthy donors. PCR used 60 Vbeta primers and 13 Jbeta primers. Only in-frame clones appear in the TCRdb table, and some are missing; sequencing was by immunoSEQ multiplex PCR. The profile shows more than 55,000 clones, roughly 83% of them singletons. Sequenced sample: PBMCs. The receptor source for this set is a human donor in good health.

A single count supports this clone. CDR3 loop: CASSQARGTEAFF. In DNA, the CDR3 is TGTGCCAGCAGCCAAGCCAGGGGGACTGAAGCTTTCTTT. The chain links TRBV14 to TRBJ1-1, with 7 bases fitting TRBD1. The CDR3 consists of 13 residues. Germline assignment: CDR1 SGHDN and CDR2 FVKESK. V was pared by 1 base and J by 5 bases, with 1 base of the junction left unmatched.

The J gene is TRBJ2-1, the V gene TRBV11-3, with 9 nucleotides matching TRBD1. The V gene end was trimmed by 4 bases and the J gene end by 6 bases; junction bases not matched to a gene: 7. The CDR3 runs 15 residues. Germline CDR1 and CDR2: SGHNT and YENEEA. This CDR3 reads CASSSPGQGTNEQFF. The CDR3 DNA follows: TGTGCCAGCAGCTCACCGGGACAGGGTACCAATGAGCAGTTCTTC.

This rearrangement joins TRBV7-2 to TRBJ2-7; a weak D match, TRBD1 (5 bases). CDR3 length: 12 amino acids. Trimming cost V 3 bases and J 6 bases, with 9 bases left between them. Germline V gives CDR1 SGHTA, CDR2 FQGNSA. This CDR3 reads CASSFTGTEQYF. The CDR3 DNA follows: TGTGCCAGCAGCTTTACAGGTACCGAGCAGTACTTC. Variable domain in full (rest from reference TRBV7-2 and TRBJ2-7): GAGVSQSPSNKVTEKGKDVELRCDPISGHTALYWYRQSLGQGLEFLIYFQGNSAPDKSGLPSDRFSAERTGGSVSTLTIQRTQQEDSAVYLCASSFTGTEQYFGPGTRLTVT.

The DNA of the CDR3 is TGTGCCAGCAGTGCCAAAGGGACAGGGGTACGGGCTTTCTTT. Encoded protein: CASSAKGTGVRAFF. This rearrangement joins TRBV27 to TRBJ1-1, with 10 bases lining up with TRBD1. V shed 5 bases, J shed 11 bases, and the junction held 11 bases outside the gene matches. This CDR3 comprises 14 residues. In germline, CDR1 is MNHEY, CDR2 SMNVEV (reference sequence).

This clone was detected only a few times. The genes are TRBV29-1 and TRBJ2-7, with 8 bases matching TRBD1. The germline V gene encodes CDR1 SQVTM and CDR2 ANQGSEA. The CDR3 runs to 11 residues. V shed 4 bases, J shed 7 bases, and the junction held 3 bases outside the gene matches. The CDR3 loop reads CSVGTGTEQYF. CDR3 bases: TGCAGCGTTGGGACAGGGACTGAGCAGTACTTC.

This rearrangement joins TRBV6-7 to TRBJ2-3; TRBD2 matches at 7 bases. TRBV6-7 is an ORF, with its function uncertain. CDR3 size: 16 residues. Trimming took 2 bases from V and 2 from J; bases not matched to a gene: 7. The CDR3 loop reads CASSYVSGGTTDTQYF. In nucleotides, the CDR3 is TGTGCCAGCAGTTACGTGTCGGGAGGCACCACAGATACGCAGTATTTT.

The V call is TRBV7-2, the J call TRBJ1-2, with 7 nucleotides matching TRBD1. The CDR3 is 15 amino acids. Trimming at V came to 5 bases and at J to 9 bases, leaving 15 bases not matched to a gene. Per germline, CDR1 SGHTA and CDR2 FQGNSA. In nucleotides, the CDR3 is TGTGCCAGCAGCGCCGCCGGGACAGAGGGTCATAGCTACACCTTC. The encoded protein is CASSAAGTEGHSYTF. Supplemented by reference TRBV7-2 and TRBJ1-2, the full variable domain reads GAGVSQSPSNKVTEKGKDVELRCDPISGHTALYWYRQSLGQGLEFLIYFQGNSAPDKSGLPSDRFSAERTGGSVSTLTIQRTQQEDSAVYLCASSAAGTEGHSYTFGSGTRLTVV.

The J gene is TRBJ2-5, the V gene TRBV19; TRBD2 aligns across 7 bases. J was trimmed by 3 bases and V by 9 bases; bases with no gene match: 4. CDR1 and CDR2 from the germline V gene are LNHDA and SQIVND (reference sequence). This CDR3 has 12 residues. CDR3 amino acids: CARSSGEETQYF. CDR3 coding DNA: TGTGCCAGATCTAGCGGTGAAGAGACCCAGTACTTC.

The chain couples TRBV11-1 to TRBJ2-7; 12 bases match TRBD2. In germline, CDR1 is SGHAT, CDR2 FQDESV (reference sequence). V lost 1 base and J lost 2; bases outside the gene matches: 3. CDR3 length equals 16 residues. The CDR3 region has the DNA TGTGCCAGCAGCTTAGGAGCTAGCGGGGGGGCCTACGAGCAGTACTTC. The encoded protein is CASSLGASGGAYEQYF.

The chain carries TRBV5-8 and TRBJ2-3, with 10 bases that match TRBD2. Germline V gene data show CDR1 as SGHTS and CDR2 as YDEGEE. CDR3 length: 18 residues. Trimming took 1 base from V and 0 from J; bases not matched to a gene: 8. The CDR3 is CASSLTSGASFSTDTQYF. The CDR3 region has the DNA TGTGCCAGCAGCTTGACTAGCGGGGCGTCCTTTAGCACAGATACGCAGTATTTT.

V usage is TRBV30 and J usage is TRBJ2-5; 12 bases map to TRBD2. CDR3 size: 15 residues. J gave up 4 bases and V 5 bases, and 8 bases lay outside the gene matches. Germline values: CDR1 GTSNPN, CDR2 SVGIG (reference sequence). The DNA for the CDR3 is TGTGCCTGGGTTCCCCTAGCGGGAGGGGGAGAGACCCAGTACTTC. This translates into CAWVPLAGGGETQYF.

The chain combines TRBV4-2 with TRBJ2-7, with D possibly matching TRBD1 (6 bases). The V and J ends lost 1 base and 3 bases respectively, with 7 bases between them. The CDR3 is made up of 13 amino acids. Germline V gene lookup returns CDR1 LGHNA and CDR2 YNFKEQ. The CDR3 DNA follows: TGTGCCAGCAGCCAAGCGGACAGCTACGAGCAGTACTTC. Its protein is CASSQADSYEQYF.

This clone was seen only once. Other DNA sequences in this specimen translate into the identical CDR3. V is TRBV27 and J is TRBJ2-1, with 11 nucleotides matching TRBD2. J lost 2 bases, V lost 5 bases, and 2 bases had no gene match. The CDR3 is 15 amino acids. From germline, CDR1 is MNHEY and CDR2 SMNVEV (reference sequence). The CDR3 spells CASSRTSGPYNEQFF. The DNA of the CDR3 is TGTGCCAGCAGTCGGACTAGCGGGCCCTACAATGAGCAGTTCTTC.

This chain links TRBV29-1 with TRBJ1-1; D unresolved. Germline values: CDR1 SQVTM, CDR2 ANQGSEA. The CDR3 length is 10 residues. Between the trimmed V and J ends, which lost 7 bases and 1 base, there was a span of 4 bases. The CDR3 protein is CSARNTEAFF. As DNA, the CDR3 is TGCAGCGCGAGGAACACTGAAGCTTTCTTT.

V gene TRBV19 combines with J gene TRBJ2-2; 11 bases map to TRBD2. Germline CDR1 and CDR2: LNHDA and SQIVND (reference sequence). The CDR3 has 19 amino acids. Trimming at V came to 6 bases and at J to 4 bases, leaving 16 bases not matched to a gene. The CDR3 loop reads CASSSSPLAGGRATGELFF. In DNA, the CDR3 is TGTGCCAGTAGCTCCTCACCGTTAGCGGGGGGGCGGGCCACCGGGGAGCTGTTTTTT.

The genes are TRBV11-3 and TRBJ2-2; D is uncertain. The CDR3 covers 11 residues. Trimming pared 5 bases from V and 8 bases from J, leaving 6 bases between. Germline assignment: CDR1 SGHNT and CDR2 YENEEA. CDR3 residues: CASSPGGELFF. As DNA, the CDR3 is TGTGCCAGCAGCCCAGGAGGGGAGCTGTTTTTT.

The chain uses TRBV5-1 and TRBJ2-7; 8 nucleotides agree with TRBD2. With V trimmed by 0 bases and J by 7 bases, 12 bases remained unmatched. CDR3 length: 16 amino acids. Germline values: CDR1 SGHRS, CDR2 YFSETQ. The CDR3 protein is CASSLGTSGGPREQYF. Here the CDR3 DNA reads TGCGCCAGCAGCTTGGGAACGAGCGGGGGCCCTCGGGAGCAGTACTTC. Based on the CDR3 plus reference TRBV5-1 and TRBJ2-7, the full variable domain is KAGVTQTPRYLIKTRGQQVTLSCSPISGHRSVSWYQQTPGQGLQFLFEYFSETQRNKGNFPGRFSGRQFSNSRSEMNVSTLELGDSALYLCASSLGTSGGPREQYFGPGTRLTVT.

The genes are TRBV7-9 and TRBJ2-1, with D possibly being TRBD2 (6 bases). The CDR3 loop spans 15 amino acids. The ends were cut back, 3 bases at V and 2 bases at J, with 11 bases in the middle. Looked up from germline, CDR1 is SEHNR and CDR2 is FQNEAQ (reference sequence). DNA of the CDR3: TGTGCCAGCAGCTTTGGACTAACCACCTACAATGAGCAGTTCTTC. Protein product: CASSFGLTTYNEQFF.

The CDR3 protein is CASSFGGRRGGIDGYTF. CDR3 DNA: TGTGCCAGCAGCTTTGGGGGGCGACGAGGGGGCATAGATGGCTACACCTTC. The chain is built from TRBV5-5 and TRBJ1-2; 7 bases map to TRBD1. This CDR3 has 17 residues. J lost 6 bases, V lost 2 bases, and 16 bases had no gene match. Germline lookup yields CDR1 SGHKS and CDR2 YYEKEE (reference sequence).

This clone was seen a handful of times. Different DNA sequences within this sample yield the same CDR3. The chain is built from TRBV6-6 and TRBJ1-1; D call uncertain. CDR1 is MNHNY and CDR2 is SVGAGI in the germline V gene (reference sequence). V was cut by 2 bases and J by 3 bases, with 4 bases left in between. The CDR3 extends over 12 amino acids. The CDR3 region is CASSYRDTEAFF. The CDR3 nucleotides read TGTGCCAGCAGTTACAGAGACACTGAAGCTTTCTTT.

V is TRBV19 and J is TRBJ1-1, with 8 bases matching TRBD1. The V gene end was trimmed by 3 bases and the J gene end by 3 bases; junction bases not matched to a gene: 12. CDR3 length equals 17 residues. Germline CDR1 is LNHDA and CDR2 is SQIVND (reference sequence). For the CDR3, the DNA is TGTGCCAGTAGTATTATCGGACAGGGTTTTTTGTACACTGAAGCTTTCTTT. The encoded protein is CASSIIGQGFLYTEAFF.